This TCR beta chain was recovered during a study of T cell repertoires in cytomegalovirus infection. Regarding the study as a whole: There were carriers of CMV plus the relevant HLA, and cumulative public TCR beta family frequency identified them. There were HLA-C-restricted CMV-specific TCR beta clonotypes dominating the ex vivo response.

V lost 0 bases, J lost 9 bases, and 9 bases lay in between. Germline-derived CDR1 and CDR2 are SGHDN and FVKESK. The CDR3 runs 13 residues. Comments on this clonotype: Its antigen is still unknown.

TCRdb passed the reads through MiXCR, listing each CDR3 protein once. Here the sample spans about 530,000 distinct CDR3 sequences, around 27% being singletons. The rearrangement joins TRBV14 to TRBJ2-1; D unclear. Sequencing used PBMCs. This receptor was identified in a human donor in good health (CMV status not recorded). Some clones in this sample may be carry-over from other donors' samples. The CDR3 nucleotides read TGTGCCAGCAGCCAAGATAGGGTAGGTGAGCAGTTCTTC. This translates into CASSQDRVGEQFF.